This T cell receptor (beta chain) was recovered during a study of CD8 T cells in Susac syndrome. Random-hexamer reverse transcription was applied to roughly 0.45 to 1 ug RNA. TCRdb called the immunoSEQ multiplex PCR reads again in MiXCR, with one record for every CDR3 protein. The repertoire includes about 160,000 distinct CDR3 sequences, just over 90% of them detected once, and more than 0.11% sits in the top ten. This clonotype appeared a single time. The CDR3 sequence is 16 residues long. Germline values: CDR1 LGHDT, CDR2 YNNKEL (reference sequence). V was trimmed by 4 bases and J by 3 bases, leaving 15 bases between them.

The clonotype originates from a human donor in good health. What was sequenced was CD4+ T cells from PBMCs. This chain connects TRBV3-1 to TRBJ2-2, with D unresolved. The CDR3 sequence is CASSLLSKLDTGELFF. CDR3 DNA: TGTGCCAGCAGCCTACTGTCTAAGCTCGACACCGGGGAGCTGTTTTTT. The full variable domain, rest sourced from reference TRBV3-1 and TRBJ2-2, is DTAVSQTPKYLVTQMGNDKSIKCEQNLGHDTMYWYKQDSKKFLKIMFSYNNKELIINETVPNRFSPKSPDKAHLNLHINSLELGDSAVYFCASSLLSKLDTGELFFGEGSRLTVL.